This TCR beta chain was recorded in a study of T cell responses to AZD1222 COVID-19 vaccine. Repertoires were generated with immunoSEQ multiplex PCR, while TCRdb's copy carries only in-frame clones and drops some. The sample contains approximately 150,000 clones, 93% of which appear only once. The sample was peripheral blood, taken on day 0 of AZD1222 vaccination. The sequence derives from an adult in good health.

The CDR3 loop reads CASSFWGGEQFF. The CDR3 nucleotides are TGTGCCAGCAGTTTCTGGGGGGGTGAGCAGTTCTTC. The rearrangement uses TRBV27 and TRBJ2-1, with 7 bases matching TRBD2. Germline CDR1 and CDR2: MNHEY and SMNVEV (reference sequence). The CDR3 covers 12 residues. After removal of 3 bases from V and 9 bases from J, the junction contained 2 bases not matched to a gene.